This entry features one T cell receptor (beta chain) sequence. Authors' methods: Reference gene primer amplification gave nucleated cell count estimates. The repertoire was sequenced with immunoSEQ multiplex PCR; TCRdb's copy has only in-frame clones and lacks some. The D gene and trimming were derived from the DNA, and the V and J assignments and clone size from that table. The sample has 200,000 to 250,000 clones, about 90% seen once. The data stem from a study of blood T cell repertoires in COVID-19. Overall study context: Acute and convalescent COVID-19 specimens originated in the United States, Italy and Spain. The analysed material was cDNA or gDNA that came from T cells, B-cell-depleted T cells, or PBMCs.

The germline CDR1 and CDR2 sequences are SGHNT and YENEEA. The CDR3 extends over 16 amino acids. Trimming removed 5 bases from V and 3 bases from J, with 17 bases in between. The chain carries TRBV11-3 and TRBJ2-1; D is unresolved. Sequencing was performed on peripheral blood. This receptor was identified in a man aged 25 to 40 with acute or convalescent COVID-19. The CDR3 spells CASSMGSPYYYNEQFF. CDR3 nucleotides: TGTGCCAGCAGCATGGGTAGTCCCTACTACTACAATGAGCAGTTCTTC.